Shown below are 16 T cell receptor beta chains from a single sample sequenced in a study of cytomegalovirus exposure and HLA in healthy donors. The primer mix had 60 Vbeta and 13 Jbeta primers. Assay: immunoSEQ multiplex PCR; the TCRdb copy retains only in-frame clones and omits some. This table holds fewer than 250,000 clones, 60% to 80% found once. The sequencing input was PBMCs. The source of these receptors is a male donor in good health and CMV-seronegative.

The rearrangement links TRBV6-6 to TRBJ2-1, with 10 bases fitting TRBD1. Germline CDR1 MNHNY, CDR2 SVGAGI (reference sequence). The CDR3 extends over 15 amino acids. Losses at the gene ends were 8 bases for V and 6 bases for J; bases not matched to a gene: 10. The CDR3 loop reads CASGRPGQGINEQFF. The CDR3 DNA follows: TGTGCCAGCGGGCGACCGGGACAGGGGATCAATGAGCAGTTCTTC.

CDR3 loop: CASRIDRANGYTF. For the CDR3, the DNA is TGTGCCAGCAGAATTGACAGGGCAAATGGCTACACCTTC. The V and J genes are TRBV6-5 and TRBJ1-2, with 7 positions matching TRBD1. The CDR3 consists of 13 residues. Losses at the gene ends were 6 bases for V and 6 bases for J; bases not matched to a gene: 7. The germline CDR1 and CDR2 sequences are MNHEY and SVGAGI.

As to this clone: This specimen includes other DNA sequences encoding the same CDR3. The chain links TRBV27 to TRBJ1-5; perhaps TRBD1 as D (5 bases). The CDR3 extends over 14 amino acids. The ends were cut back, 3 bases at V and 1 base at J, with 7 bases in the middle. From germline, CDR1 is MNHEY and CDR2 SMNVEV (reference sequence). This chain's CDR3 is CASSLGGSNQPQHF. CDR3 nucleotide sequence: TGTGCCAGCAGTTTGGGGGGGAGCAATCAGCCCCAGCATTTT.

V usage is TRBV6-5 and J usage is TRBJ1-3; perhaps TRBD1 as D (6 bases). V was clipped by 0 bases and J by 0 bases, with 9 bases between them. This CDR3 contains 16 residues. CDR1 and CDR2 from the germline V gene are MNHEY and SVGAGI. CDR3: CASSYSRTDSGNTIYF. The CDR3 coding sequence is TGTGCCAGCAGTTACTCCAGGACAGACTCTGGAAACACCATATATTTT.

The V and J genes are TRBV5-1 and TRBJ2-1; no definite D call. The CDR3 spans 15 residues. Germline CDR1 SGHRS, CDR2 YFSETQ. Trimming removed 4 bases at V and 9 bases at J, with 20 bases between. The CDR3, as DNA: TGCGCCAGCAGCCCGCCCCTCGCTGACATGACTGAGCAGTTCTTC. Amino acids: CASSPPLADMTEQFF. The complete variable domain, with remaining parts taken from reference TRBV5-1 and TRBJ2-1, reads KAGVTQTPRYLIKTRGQQVTLSCSPISGHRSVSWYQQTPGQGLQFLFEYFSETQRNKGNFPGRFSGRQFSNSRSEMNVSTLELGDSALYLCASSPPLADMTEQFFGPGTRLTVL.

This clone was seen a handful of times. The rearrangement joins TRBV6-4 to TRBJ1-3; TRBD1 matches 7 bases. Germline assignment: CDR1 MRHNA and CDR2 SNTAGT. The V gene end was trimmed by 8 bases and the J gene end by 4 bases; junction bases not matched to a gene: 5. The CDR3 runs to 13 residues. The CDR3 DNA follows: TGTGCCAGCGGGGGGACAGAAGGAAACACCATATATTTT. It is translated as CASGGTEGNTIYF.

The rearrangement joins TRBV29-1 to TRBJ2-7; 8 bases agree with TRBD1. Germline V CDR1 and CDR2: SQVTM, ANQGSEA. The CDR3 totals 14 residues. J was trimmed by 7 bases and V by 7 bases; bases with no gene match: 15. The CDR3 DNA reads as TGCAGCGCGGGGGTGGTCCAGGGGGCTCGGGAGCAGTACTTC. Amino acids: CSAGVVQGAREQYF.

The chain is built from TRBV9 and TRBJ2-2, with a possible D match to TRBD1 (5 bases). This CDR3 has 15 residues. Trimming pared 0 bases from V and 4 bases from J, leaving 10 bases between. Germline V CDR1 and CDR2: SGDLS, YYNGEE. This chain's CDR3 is CASSVVQGFTGELFF. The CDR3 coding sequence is TGTGCCAGCAGCGTAGTGCAGGGTTTCACCGGGGAGCTGTTTTTT.

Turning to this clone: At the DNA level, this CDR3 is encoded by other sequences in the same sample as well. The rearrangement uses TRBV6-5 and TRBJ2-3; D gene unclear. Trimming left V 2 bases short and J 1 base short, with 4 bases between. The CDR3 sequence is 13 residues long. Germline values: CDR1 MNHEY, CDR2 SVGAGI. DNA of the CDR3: TGTGCCAGCAGTTACCCAGGCACAGATACGCAGTATTTT. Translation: CASSYPGTDTQYF.

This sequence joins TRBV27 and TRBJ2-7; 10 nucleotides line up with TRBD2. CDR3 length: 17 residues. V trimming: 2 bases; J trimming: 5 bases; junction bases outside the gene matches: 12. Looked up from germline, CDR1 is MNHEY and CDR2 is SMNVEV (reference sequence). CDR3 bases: TGTGCCAGCAGTTTAAGGCCAGCGGGAGGGATTGTCGACGAGCAGTACTTC. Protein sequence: CASSLRPAGGIVDEQYF.

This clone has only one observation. CDR3 sequence (DNA): TGTGCCAGCAGCCTACTATTCCCGGAAAAACTGTTTTTT. This translates into CASSLLFPEKLFF. V usage is TRBV7-2 and J usage is TRBJ1-4, with D uncertain. The CDR3 is 13 residues long. Germline V gives CDR1 SGHTA, CDR2 FQGNSA. Trimming stripped 5 bases from V and 8 bases from J, with 12 bases between.

The CDR3 nucleotides read TGTGCCAGCAGTGAAATTACTCGGAATCAGCCCCAGCATTTT. Translated, it gives CASSEITRNQPQHF. This chain joins TRBV2 and TRBJ1-5; unclear D gene. The V end was cut by 2 bases, the J end by 4 bases, with 9 bases between. The CDR3 is 14 residues long. CDR1 and CDR2 (germline): SNHLY, FYNNEI.

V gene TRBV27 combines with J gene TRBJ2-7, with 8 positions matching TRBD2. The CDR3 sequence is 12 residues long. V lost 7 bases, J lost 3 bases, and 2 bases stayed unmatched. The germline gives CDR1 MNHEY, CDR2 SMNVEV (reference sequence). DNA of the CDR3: TGTGCCAGCACGGGAGGGAACTACGAGCAGTACTTC. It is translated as CASTGGNYEQYF.

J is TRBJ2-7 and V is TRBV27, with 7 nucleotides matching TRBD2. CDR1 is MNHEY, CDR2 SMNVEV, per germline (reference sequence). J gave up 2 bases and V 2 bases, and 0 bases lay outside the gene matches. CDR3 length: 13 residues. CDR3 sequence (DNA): TGTGCCAGCAGTTTAGGACTAGCCTACGAGCAGTACTTC. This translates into CASSLGLAYEQYF.

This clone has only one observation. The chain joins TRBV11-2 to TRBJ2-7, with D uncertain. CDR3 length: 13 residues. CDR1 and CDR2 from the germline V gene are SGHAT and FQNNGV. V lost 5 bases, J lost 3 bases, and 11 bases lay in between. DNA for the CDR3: TGTGCCAGCAGCCAAGCGCCGATCTACGAGCAGTACTTC. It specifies CASSQAPIYEQYF.

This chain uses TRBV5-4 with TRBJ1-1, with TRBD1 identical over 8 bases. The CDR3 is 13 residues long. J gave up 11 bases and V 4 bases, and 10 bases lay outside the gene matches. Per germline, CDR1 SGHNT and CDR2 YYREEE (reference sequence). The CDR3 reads CASSGNRGVDAFF. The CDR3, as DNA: TGTGCCAGCAGCGGAAACAGGGGGGTCGACGCTTTCTTT.